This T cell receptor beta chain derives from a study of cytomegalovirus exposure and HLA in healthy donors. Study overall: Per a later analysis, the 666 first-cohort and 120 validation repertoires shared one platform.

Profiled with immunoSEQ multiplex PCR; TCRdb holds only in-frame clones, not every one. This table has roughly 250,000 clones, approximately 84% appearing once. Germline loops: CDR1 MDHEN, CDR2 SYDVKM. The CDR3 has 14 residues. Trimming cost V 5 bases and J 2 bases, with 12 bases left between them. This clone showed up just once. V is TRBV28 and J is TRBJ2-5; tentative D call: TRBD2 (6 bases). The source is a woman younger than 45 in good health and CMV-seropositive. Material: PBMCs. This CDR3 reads CASSTGTLQETQYF. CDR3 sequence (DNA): TGTGCCAGCAGTACCGGGACTCTTCAAGAGACCCAGTACTTC.